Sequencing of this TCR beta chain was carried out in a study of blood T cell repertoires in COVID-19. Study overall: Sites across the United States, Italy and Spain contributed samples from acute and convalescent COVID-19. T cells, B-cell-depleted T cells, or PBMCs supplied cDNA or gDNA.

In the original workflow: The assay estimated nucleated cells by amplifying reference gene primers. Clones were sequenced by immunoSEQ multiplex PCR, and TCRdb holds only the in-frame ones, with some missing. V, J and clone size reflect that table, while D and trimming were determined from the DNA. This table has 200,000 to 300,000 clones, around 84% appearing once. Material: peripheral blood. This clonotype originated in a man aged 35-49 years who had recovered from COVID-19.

CDR3 residues: CASSQDPRPTSTDTQYF. The CDR3 DNA sequence: TGCGCCAGCAGCCAAGACCCTAGACCTACTAGCACAGATACGCAGTATTTT. The gene calls are TRBV4-1 and TRBJ2-3; unclear D gene. The length of the CDR3 is 17 residues. The germline V gene encodes CDR1 MGHRA and CDR2 YSYEKL. V lost 0 bases to trimming and J lost 0 bases, with 13 bases between them.